This is a list of T cell receptor beta chains from one sample in a study of blood T cells in healthy people across ages. TCRdb re-called the 5' RACE reads through MiXCR, storing one row per CDR3 protein. The sample lists some 1.5 million distinct CDR3 sequences; roughly 27% were seen once. Material for sequencing was blood. These TCRs come from a woman in her 30s in good health. Both conserved end residues are part of each CDR3. A D gene is named only where the DNA matches it firmly. Rows may omit the clone size; those that give it use once, few, many or a size class.

-	TRBV28	TRBD2	TRBJ2-7	TGTGCCAGCACCCAAAGGGGACTACCCGCAGATAGGGAGTACTTC	CASTQRGLPADREYF
-	TRBV5-1	-	TRBJ1-2	TGCGCCAGCAGCTTGGATGGCAGCCCCACTAACTATGGCTACACCTTC	CASSLDGSPTNYGYTF
-	TRBV5-1	-	TRBJ2-5	TGCGCCAGCAGCTTATTTACAGGAGGGGGTAAGGAGCAGTACTTC	CASSLFTGGGKEQYF
few	TRBV28	TRBD2	TRBJ2-2	TGTGCCAGCAGTTTGTCCCAGCGGGGGTGGACCGGGGAGCTGTTTTTT	CASSLSQRGWTGELFF
-	TRBV9	TRBD2	TRBJ2-2	TGTGCCAGCAGCGGCTACTGGTCCGGGACTAGCGGGGGCCGAGGGGAGCTGTTTTTT	CASSGYWSGTSGGRGELFF
few	TRBV15	TRBD2	TRBJ2-1	TGTGCCACCAGCAGAGGTGTGGGAGGGAATGAGCAGTTCTTC	CATSRGVGGNEQFF
few	TRBV11-2	TRBD1	TRBJ2-5	TGTGCCAGCAGCTTAGCAGGGGGCCGGAAGCCCCAGTACTTC	CASSLAGGRKPQYF
-	TRBV14	-	TRBJ2-3	TGTGCCAGCAGCCAAGATGGGGCAGATACGCGGTATTTT	CASSQDGADTRYF
-	TRBV29-1	-	TRBJ2-1	TGCAGCGTTGAAAGGTTAGCGGTCTTCTCCTACAATGAGCAGTTCTTC	CSVERLAVFSYNEQFF
-	TRBV28	TRBD2	TRBJ2-7	TGTGCCAGCAGTTTACCCTTCGGGGGGGTTGCGGGAGGCTCCTACGAGCAGTACTTC	CASSLPFGGVAGGSYEQYF
many	TRBV7-2	-	TRBJ2-1	TGTGCCAGCAGCTTATGGAATGAGCAGTTCTTC	CASSLWNEQFF
many	TRBV6-5	-	TRBJ1-2	TGTGCCAGCAGCGGAACAGGGCCCTATGAGGACGGCTACACCTTC	CASSGTGPYEDGYTF
-	TRBV7-9	-	TRBJ2-6	TGTGCCAGCGAAGTCCGAGGGATGACAACTGGGGCCAACGTCCTGACTTTC	CASEVRGMTTGANVLTF
many	TRBV5-5	TRBD1	TRBJ2-7	TGTGCCAGCACCTTGAGTGGGACAGGGAGTTCCTACGAGCAGTACTTC	CASTLSGTGSSYEQYF
-	TRBV18	TRBD1	TRBJ2-2	TGTGCCAGCTCACCATACGGGACAGGGGGAACCACCGGGGAGCTGTTTTTT	CASSPYGTGGTTGELFF
-	TRBV7-3	TRBD2	TRBJ2-1	TGTGCCAGCAGCTCCAATAGCGGGGGTGGTCCCAATGAGCAGTTCTTC	CASSSNSGGGPNEQFF
-	TRBV5-1	-	TRBJ1-5	TGCGCCAGCGGCCAGAGCGGACAGTACAATCAGCCCCAGCATTTT	CASGQSGQYNQPQHF
few	TRBV6-6	-	TRBJ2-1	TGTGCCAGCGGGCTTGACGGGAGCTCCTACAATGAGCAGTTCTTC	CASGLDGSSYNEQFF
-	TRBV7-2	TRBD1	TRBJ1-5	TGTGCCAGCAGCTTATCCTCCGGGACAGGTGCTAATCAGCCCCAGCATTTT	CASSLSSGTGANQPQHF
-	TRBV7-9	-	TRBJ2-7	TGTGCCAGCAGCCCTAGAGAGGGAGCGACAGCCTACGAGCAGTACTTC	CASSPREGATAYEQYF
many	TRBV9	TRBD2	TRBJ2-3	TGTGCCAGCAGCGCTAGCGGGGGGGCAGGAGATACGCAGTATTTT	CASSASGGAGDTQYF
few	TRBV29-1	-	TRBJ1-2	TGCAGCGTTGAAGATTCAGAATTTAATAACTATGGCTACACCTTC	CSVEDSEFNNYGYTF
many	TRBV4-1	-	TRBJ2-7	TGCGCCAGCAGCTGGGACCACACCTACGAGCAGTACTTC	CASSWDHTYEQYF
-	TRBV5-5	TRBD1	TRBJ2-5	TGTGCCAGCAGCTTTTCGGACAGGGCCACCTACAATGAGCAGTACTTC	CASSFSDRATYNEQYF
many	TRBV10-2	-	TRBJ2-5	TGCGCCAGCAGTGGTGGACGGACGCGTGAGACCCAGTACTTC	CASSGGRTRETQYF
few	TRBV2	-	TRBJ2-1	TGTGCCAGCAGTGAAGGGCGGGGGCGGAGTTACAATGAGCAGTTCTTC	CASSEGRGRSYNEQFF
many	TRBV5-1	-	TRBJ2-6	TGCGCCAGCAGCTTGGGTGACAGGCTGTCCGGGGCCAACGTCCTGACTTTC	CASSLGDRLSGANVLTF
-	TRBV9	-	TRBJ1-1	TGTGCCAGCAGCTCTAGCGGGGAGACGGTGAACACTGAAGCTTTCTTT	CASSSSGETVNTEAFF
-	TRBV10-2	-	TRBJ1-5	TGCGCCAGCAGTGAGAGGGACGGGTACCAGCCCCAGCATTTT	CASSERDGYQPQHF
many	TRBV5-5	-	TRBJ1-4	TGTGCCAGCAGCTACCCGGGGGGCCCAACTAATGAAAAACTGTTTTTT	CASSYPGGPTNEKLFF